This T cell receptor (beta chain) was sequenced in a study of T cells in Graves' hyperthyroidism and ophthalmopathy. General study points: Clonotypes that were expanded in thyroid above 0.001 mostly appeared in blood too. Ophthalmopathy was told apart from stable hyperthyroidism by a 13 V-J model.

The CDR3 totals 15 residues. The germline CDR1 and CDR2 sequences are DFQATT and SNEGSKA (reference sequence). The V gene end was trimmed by 0 bases and the J gene end by 2 bases; junction bases not matched to a gene: 5. Exclusion of a patient resulted from uncontrolled infection, other autoimmune disease, pregnancy or lactation. It was less than 13 ml of fresh peripheral blood that supplied the PBMCs. Amplified TCR beta CDR3 regions derived from RNA transcripts. The HTBI primer set was used in a first-round RT-PCR of the TCR CDR3. TCRdb re-analysed the multiplex PCR reads in MiXCR, keeping a single row per CDR3 protein. The repertoire includes about 640,000 distinct CDR3 sequences, 20% of them detected once, and about 35% sits in the top ten. Concerning this clonotype itself: The antigen remains undetermined.

The chain recombines TRBV20-1 with TRBJ2-7, with 9 bases identical to TRBD2. The clonotype originates from a man younger than 40 with Graves' ophthalmopathy. Sequences were obtained from blood. Written as DNA, the CDR3 is TGCAGTGCTAGAGATCAAGCGGGAGGCCCCTACGAGCAGTACTTC. Its protein product is CSARDQAGGPYEQYF.